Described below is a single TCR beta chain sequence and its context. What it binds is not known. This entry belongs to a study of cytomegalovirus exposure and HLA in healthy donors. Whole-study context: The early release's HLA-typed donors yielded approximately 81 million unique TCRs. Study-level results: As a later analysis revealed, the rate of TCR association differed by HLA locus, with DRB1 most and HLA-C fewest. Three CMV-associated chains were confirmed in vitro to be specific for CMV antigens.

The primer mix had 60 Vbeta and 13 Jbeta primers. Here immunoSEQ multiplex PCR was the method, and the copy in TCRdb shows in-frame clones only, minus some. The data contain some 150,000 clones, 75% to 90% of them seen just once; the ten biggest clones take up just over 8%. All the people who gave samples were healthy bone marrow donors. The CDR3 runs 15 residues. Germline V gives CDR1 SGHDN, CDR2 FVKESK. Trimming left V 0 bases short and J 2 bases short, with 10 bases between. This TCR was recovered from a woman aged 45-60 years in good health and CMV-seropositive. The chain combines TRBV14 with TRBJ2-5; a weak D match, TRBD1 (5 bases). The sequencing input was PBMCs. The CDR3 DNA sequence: TGTGCCAGCAGCCAAGATTTCGACAGACAAGAGACCCAGTACTTC. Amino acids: CASSQDFDRQETQYF.